These T cell receptor beta chains were read from a single sample in a study of T-cell memory formation after mild COVID-19. One entry per CDR3 protein, called by TCRdb with MiXCR from the 5' RACE reads. The profile shows about 420,000 distinct CDR3 sequences, 23% of them singletons. Sequenced: PBMCs or a T cell subset sorted from them (not recorded which). The receptors shown here come from an adult woman who had mild COVID-19 (a few samples of this study predate the infection). Cell type and time point are not known. The conserved cysteine and the conserved F or W are not part of the CDR3 here. Each record gives: J gene, clone size, V gene, CDR3 protein. Clone size, where shown, is once, few, many, or a class for clones that have expanded.

J: TRBJ2-7; size: NA; V: TRBV7-8; CDR3: ASSLESENEQY
J: TRBJ2-7; size: NA; V: TRBV11-3; CDR3: ASSLGKTGTYEQY
J: TRBJ2-7; size: NA; V: TRBV6-6; CDR3: ASSYSGIGNEQY
J: TRBJ1-4; size: many; V: TRBV20-1; CDR3: SATLGWGREKLF
J: TRBJ2-1; size: NA; V: TRBV7-3; CDR3: ASSLRIGGVGSYNEQF
J: TRBJ2-5; size: once; V: TRBV3-1; CDR3: ASSQEVLAGKETQY
J: TRBJ1-5; size: NA; V: TRBV12-3/TRBV12-4; CDR3: ASSRQGSIGNQPQH
J: TRBJ1-5; size: few; V: TRBV7-8; CDR3: ASSFGTGTQPQH
J: TRBJ1-1; size: few; V: TRBV7-6; CDR3: ASSSSASNTEAF
J: TRBJ1-2; size: many; V: TRBV7-9; CDR3: ASTFSQGQGYT
J: TRBJ1-2; size: few; V: TRBV6-2/TRBV6-3; CDR3: ASSSGTGGNYGYT
J: TRBJ1-2; size: NA; V: TRBV19; CDR3: ASLQGGDYGYT
J: TRBJ2-1; size: NA; V: TRBV2; CDR3: ASSEPPNEQF
J: TRBJ2-1; size: NA; V: TRBV11-3; CDR3: ASSSYAGTANEQF
J: TRBJ1-5; size: NA; V: TRBV5-1; CDR3: ASSLGQVDQPQH
J: TRBJ2-5; size: few; V: TRBV5-4; CDR3: ASTSSEQTQY
J: TRBJ2-5; size: NA; V: TRBV24-1; CDR3: ATSDETGGVETQY
J: TRBJ1-2; size: NA; V: TRBV5-6; CDR3: ASSLDGPNYGYT